This TCR beta chain was observed in a study of T cells after yellow fever vaccination. On the study more broadly: The authors prepared low-cell-number fractions using SMART-Seq v4 Ultra Low Input.

This clonotype was recorded many times. Trimming took off 6 bases at V and 4 bases at J, with 9 bases between the two ends. This CDR3 is 13 amino acids long. Per the germline V gene, CDR1 is MNHEY and CDR2 is SVGAGI. One entry per CDR3 protein results from TCRdb running MiXCR on the 5' RACE reads. The table records 150,000 to 200,000 distinct CDR3 sequences, about 7% of them present only once. Sequenced material: CD4+ T cells sorted from PBMCs, taken around 5 days after the first yellow fever vaccination. The source of this sequence is a man between 18 and 35 years old who received the YFV17D yellow fever vaccine. The rearrangement joins TRBV6-5 to TRBJ2-2; D is perhaps TRBD2 (5 bases). CDR3 nucleotide sequence: TGTGCCAGCAGAGGACTTTTCACCGGGGAGCTGTTTTTT. Encoded protein: CASRGLFTGELFF.